The next 23 T cell receptor beta chains were all read from a single sample in a study of T cells in women clearing cervical HPV infection. Measured with immunoSEQ multiplex PCR; TCRdb has only the in-frame clones, and not every one. Its clone listing holds 30,000 to 45,000 clones. The sequencing input was blood buffy coat. All receptors come from a woman aged 18-70 years with a cervical HPV16 infection that either progressed to CIN3+ or cleared (not recorded which).

Of note for this clone: One junction end does not reproduce the germline sequence, and a read error may be involved. The read falls 3 residues short of the CDR3 end, and the missing part is taken from the germline J gene. The same CDR3 is also encoded by other DNA sequences in this sample. This sequence joins TRBV18 and TRBJ1-3; TRBD1 matches 8 bases. The CDR3 spans 15 residues. The V gene's germline CDR1 is KGHSH and CDR2 LQKENI. CDR3 protein: CASSAGQGQSNTIYF. The sequenced CDR3 bases are TGTGCCAGCTCAGCTGGACAGGGCCAGTCGAACACG.

Comment on this clone: The read is 3 residues too short to cover the CDR3 end, so that end is filled in from the germline J gene. This sequence joins TRBV5-5 and TRBJ1-2; no clear D gene. Germline CDR1 SGHKS, CDR2 YYEKEE (reference sequence). The V end was cut by 5 bases, the J end by 7 bases, with 9 bases between. The CDR3 contains 11 residues. The sequenced part of the CDR3 DNA is TGTGCCAGCAGGGTCGAGGGTGGC. It codes for CASRVEGG. In full, the CDR3 reads CASRVEGGYTF.

Of note for this clone: The CDR3 is cut off 3 residues early in the read; its end comes from the germline J gene. The rearrangement joins TRBV19 to TRBJ2-4; D remains ambiguous. The germline V gene has CDR1 LNHDA and CDR2 SQIVND (reference sequence). The CDR3 runs to 10 residues. The DNA read from the CDR3 is TGTGCCAGTAATCAGAATGGT. Residues: CASNQNG. The entire CDR3 protein reads CASNQNGQYF.

Notes on this clone: The read terminates 3 residues before the CDR3 end, so the remaining end is supplied by the germline J gene. This chain connects TRBV19 to TRBJ1-2; no clear D gene. There are 14 residues in the CDR3. Germline V lookup: CDR1 LNHDA, CDR2 SQIVND (reference sequence). The CDR3 sequence: CASSIGGLAGDYTF. CDR3 bases read: TGTGCCAGTAGTATCGGTGGACTAGCAGGTGAC.

In regard to this clone: The read terminates 3 residues ahead of where the CDR3 ends, so the germline J gene completes it. The rearrangement joins TRBV5-4 to TRBJ2-3, with D uncertain. Germline CDR1 reads SGHNT; CDR2 reads YYREEE (reference sequence). This CDR3 has 15 residues. V was pared by 0 bases and J by 1 base, with 9 bases between. CDR3 bases read: TGTGCCAGCAGCTTGGACCTAGGAGGCACAGATACG. Translated, it gives CASSLDLGGTDT. The whole CDR3 is CASSLDLGGTDTQYF.

In regard to this clone: The read is 3 residues too short to cover the CDR3 end, so that end is filled in from the germline J gene. The gene calls are TRBV6-2 or TRBV6-3 and TRBJ2-7; D possibly corresponds to TRBD2 (6 bases). CDR1 is MNHEY and CDR2 is SVGEGT in the germline V gene. The CDR3 length is 15 residues. V dropped 1 base and J dropped 6 bases, with 16 bases sitting between them. The part of the CDR3 DNA that was read is TGTGCCAGCAGTTACTTGATCCAGGGACTCAGCGAG. Encoded protein: CASSYLIQGLSE. The CDR3 as a whole reads CASSYLIQGLSEQYF.

On this clone itself: The CDR3 goes on 3 residues after the read ends, and that part is filled in from the germline J gene. The chain joins TRBV20-1 to TRBJ2-1, with 10 bases matching TRBD2. Per germline, CDR1 DFQATT and CDR2 SNEGSKA (reference sequence). CDR3 length equals 16 residues. V lost 1 base, J lost 2 bases, and 5 bases stayed unmatched. Incomplete CDR3 DNA: TGCAGTGCTAGAGTACTAGCGGGGACAGCCTACAATGAG. It translates to CSARVLAGTAYNE. The complete CDR3 reads CSARVLAGTAYNEQFF.

About this clone itself: The read terminates 3 residues ahead of where the CDR3 ends, so the germline J gene completes it. The chain is built from TRBV12-3 or TRBV12-4 and TRBJ2-3; D call uncertain. This CDR3 region has 13 residues. Trimming cost V 6 bases and J 2 bases, with 9 bases left between them. CDR3: CASSELFTDTQYF. The CDR3 DNA, read in part, is TGTGCCAGCAGCGAACTTTTCACAGATACG.

The part of the CDR3 DNA that was read is TGTGCCAGTAGTCCGACAGAAGACAGGGGCGAG. Translation gives CASSPTEDRGE. The whole CDR3 protein is CASSPTEDRGEQYF. The chain employs TRBV19 and TRBJ2-7, with TRBD1 identical over 8 bases. The read falls 3 residues short of the CDR3 end, and the missing part is taken from the germline J gene. The CDR3 has 14 amino acids. Germline CDR1 reads LNHDA; CDR2 reads SQIVND (reference sequence). The V segment lost 5 bases and the J segment 6 bases; nucleotides outside the gene matches: 9.

Concerning this clone itself: The DNA ends 3 residues before the CDR3 does, and the rest of the CDR3 is filled in from the germline J gene. This chain connects TRBV18 to TRBJ1-5, with a weak D call TRBD1 (5 bases). The germline V and J ends were trimmed by 3 bases and 3 bases, with 21 bases remaining between them. Germline-derived CDR1 and CDR2 are KGHSH and LQKENI. There are 18 residues in the CDR3. The CDR3 bases that were read are TGTGCCAGCTCACCCACCCGGGCCGCGGCAGGGAACAATCAGCCC. Translation: CASSPTRAAAGNNQP. From start to end, the CDR3 is CASSPTRAAAGNNQPQHF.

With respect to this clone: The read falls 3 residues short of the CDR3 end, and the missing part is taken from the germline J gene. The chain links TRBV6-2 or TRBV6-3 to TRBJ2-6, with D uncertain. Germline V CDR1 and CDR2: MNHEY, SVGEGT. V was shortened by 3 bases and J by 0 bases, with 6 bases between the two germline ends. The CDR3 covers 15 residues. CDR3 sequence reads: CASSYGLSGANVLTF. CDR3 bases read: TGTGCCAGCAGTTATGGGCTCTCTGGGGCCAACGTC.

The part of the CDR3 DNA that was read is TGTGCCAGCACTACGGCCGGGGTGGTGGAGACG. Protein product: CASTTAGVVET. The CDR3 reads in full as CASTTAGVVETQYF. The chain couples TRBV2 to TRBJ2-3, with D possibly matching TRBD2 (5 bases). With the read ending 3 residues before the CDR3 end, the germline J gene is used to fill in that end. This CDR3 region has 14 residues. Germline V gene sequence: CDR1 SNHLY, CDR2 FYNNEI.

Details on this clone: The read terminates 3 residues before the CDR3 end, so the remaining end is supplied by the germline J gene. This chain uses TRBV6-8 with TRBJ1-2; a weak D match, TRBD1 (5 bases). CDR1 MNHGY and CDR2 SAAAGT come from the germline V gene. The CDR3 loop spans 18 amino acids. CDR3 region: CASPLWLAGGIAKNIYTF. Partial CDR3 DNA: TGTGCCAGCCCTTTGTGGTTAGCGGGGGGTATAGCCAAAAACATC.

About this clone: The identical CDR3 is also encoded by other nucleotide sequences in the sample. The covered CDR3 bases are TGTGCCAGCAGTGCCCAGGGTGGTGGAAACACC. Translating it yields CASSAQGGGNT. The CDR3 reads in full as CASSAQGGGNTIYF. The rearrangement joins TRBV2 to TRBJ1-3, with D possibly TRBD1 on 5 matching bases. The read terminates 3 residues ahead of where the CDR3 ends, so the germline J gene completes it. V gave up 4 bases and J gave up 3 bases, with 10 bases separating them. The CDR3 totals 14 residues. The germline gives CDR1 SNHLY, CDR2 FYNNEI.

As concerns this clone: Read coverage stops 3 residues before the CDR3 terminus; the germline J gene supplies the remainder. The chain has TRBV5-1 and TRBJ2-7; the match to TRBD1 covers 9 bases. The CDR3 runs 16 residues. The junction had 5 bases not matched to a gene; V was cut back by 0 bases and J by 1 base. Germline CDR1 reads SGHRS; CDR2 reads YFSETQ. CDR3 sequence reads: CASSLGGQGWSYEQYF. CDR3 DNA (partial): TGCGCCAGCAGCTTGGGGGGACAGGGTTGGTCCTACGAG.

To note about this clone: From the germline J gene comes the end of the CDR3, since the read stops 3 residues before it. V and J are TRBV12-3 or TRBV12-4 and TRBJ1-6; D gene unclear. The CDR3 runs to 12 residues. Partial CDR3 DNA: TGTGCCAGCAGTTTTTTAAGCGGGCCC. Protein: CASSFLSGP. The CDR3, in full, reads CASSFLSGPLHF.

A note on this clone: The CDR3 end is not reached by the read, which stops 3 residues before it; the germline J gene fills it in. This specimen includes other DNA sequences encoding the same CDR3. The genes are TRBV19 and TRBJ1-3, with D possibly being TRBD1 (5 bases). This CDR3 has 11 residues. Germline values: CDR1 LNHDA, CDR2 SQIVND (reference sequence). The DNA read from the CDR3 is TGTGCCAGTAGTGGGCGACAGACG. Its protein is CASSGRQT. The whole CDR3 protein is CASSGRQTIYF.

Of note for this clone: The read stops 3 residues short of the end of the CDR3; the missing end is completed from the germline J gene. The chain joins TRBV7-9 to TRBJ1-2; TRBD1 agrees at 8 bases. J lost 5 bases, V lost 4 bases, and 6 bases had no gene match. Germline CDR1 SEHNR, CDR2 FQNEAQ (reference sequence). The CDR3 contains 14 residues. This CDR3 reads CASSSGGPGYGYTF. CDR3 bases read: TGTGCCAGCAGCTCAGGGGGCCCCGGGTATGGC.

About this clone itself: The read finishes 3 residues shy of the CDR3 end, and the germline J gene is used to complete it. The V and J genes are TRBV7-2 and TRBJ2-3, with D possibly being TRBD1 (8 bases). The CDR3 contains 14 residues. The germline CDR1 and CDR2 sequences are SGHTA and FQGNSA. The CDR3 loop is CASSPGQGGQPQYF. The sequenced part of the CDR3 DNA is TGTGCCAGCAGCCCTGGACAGGGAGGGCAGCCG.

Details on this clone: From the germline J gene comes the end of the CDR3, since the read stops 3 residues before it. The rearrangement joins TRBV10-3 to TRBJ2-1; D is uncertain. The CDR3 has 17 residues. V was cut by 2 bases and J by 4 bases, with 18 bases left in between. CDR1 ENHRY and CDR2 SYGVKD come from the germline V gene. The covered CDR3 bases are TGTGCCATCAGTGAGGGGCCACCGAGTAACAATTACAATGAG. Residues: CAISEGPPSNNYNE. In full, the CDR3 reads CAISEGPPSNNYNEQFF.

The DNA read from the CDR3 is TGTGCCAGCAGCGACAGTGGGCTGGGTGAAAAA. Encoded protein: CASSDSGLGEK. The full CDR3 sequence reads CASSDSGLGEKLFF. This rearrangement joins TRBV2 to TRBJ1-4; possibly TRBD1 for D (5 bases). The observed sequence ends 3 residues before the CDR3 terminus, with the missing tail filled in from the germline J gene. Germline assignment: CDR1 SNHLY and CDR2 FYNNEI. Trimming cost V 6 bases and J 7 bases, with 15 bases left between them. The CDR3 has 14 amino acids.

With respect to this clone: The CDR3 end lies 3 residues beyond the end of the read and is filled in from the germline J gene. The chain joins TRBV7-3 to TRBJ2-3; TRBD1 matches at 8 bases. Germline loops: CDR1 SGHTA, CDR2 FQGTGA. The trim removed 5 bases at V and 2 bases at J, leaving 3 bases unmatched. The CDR3 loop spans 14 amino acids. The CDR3 sequence: CASSAQGVTDTQYF. The CDR3 bases that were read are TGTGCCAGCAGCGCACAGGGGGTCACAGATACG.

Regarding this clone: Coverage ceases 3 residues before the CDR3 finishes, and the germline J gene fills in the end. The V gene is TRBV5-6, the J gene TRBJ1-1; D not resolved. From germline, CDR1 is SGHDT and CDR2 YYEEEE. Deletions cut 2 bases from V and 1 base from J, with 12 bases between. The CDR3 loop spans 15 amino acids. This CDR3 reads CASSLNGLRNTEAFF. The sequenced part of the CDR3 DNA is TGTGCCAGCAGCTTAAACGGACTCAGGAACACTGAA.